Listed here are 10 T cell receptor beta chains from one sample, sequenced in a study of shared clonotypes between healthy human individuals. Only CD45RO-negative cells positively selected for CCR7 counted as naive CD8 cells, so terminally differentiated effector memory CD45RA+ cells were excluded. Measured with immunoSEQ multiplex PCR; TCRdb has only the in-frame clones, and not every one. Of 1.5 million to 2.5 million clones in the sample, around 96% were seen once. Sequenced material: naive CD8+ T cells sorted from blood. The receptors were gathered from a man between 18 and 29 years old in good health.

The chain links TRBV4-1 to TRBJ2-7, with 10 bases that match TRBD1. The CDR3 contains 15 residues. CDR1 MGHRA and CDR2 YSYEKL come from the germline V gene. V lost 6 bases to trimming and J lost 3 bases; unmatched junction nucleotides: 8. The CDR3 region is CASSSKGQGNYEQYF. The DNA of the CDR3 is TGCGCCAGCAGTTCAAAGGGACAGGGGAACTACGAGCAGTACTTC.

The chain has TRBV20-1 and TRBJ1-2, with D tentatively TRBD1 (6 bases). The CDR3 extends over 11 amino acids. Per the germline V gene, CDR1 is DFQATT and CDR2 is SNEGSKA (reference sequence). The V and J ends lost 3 bases and 6 bases respectively, with 8 bases between them. CDR3 sequence (DNA): TGCAGTGCTAGCCCAGGGGATGGCTACACCTTC. It is translated as CSASPGDGYTF.

The CDR3 DNA follows: TGTGCCAGCAGTTCCGGACGGGCCACAGATACGCAGTATTTT. This translates into CASSSGRATDTQYF. The rearrangement links TRBV27 to TRBJ2-3; unclear D gene. Trimming shortened V by 4 bases and J by 2 bases, and 10 bases separated the two germline ends. The CDR3 sequence is 14 residues long. The V gene's germline CDR1 is MNHEY and CDR2 SMNVEV (reference sequence).

The chain combines TRBV6-5 with TRBJ2-7, with a possible D match to TRBD1 (7 bases). V was cut by 0 bases and J by 2 bases, with 11 bases left in between. The length of the CDR3 is 15 residues. From germline, CDR1 is MNHEY and CDR2 SVGAGI. The CDR3 protein is CASSYSAGQTYEQYF. The CDR3 coding sequence is TGTGCCAGCAGTTACTCGGCGGGACAGACCTACGAGCAGTACTTC.

The V and J genes are TRBV11-2 and TRBJ2-3; TRBD2 matches at 11 bases. CDR1 and CDR2 (germline): SGHAT, FQNNGV. The V segment lost 1 base and the J segment 2 bases; nucleotides outside the gene matches: 5. CDR3 size: 17 residues. The CDR3 here is CASSLGTSGLLTDTQYF. Here the CDR3 DNA reads TGTGCCAGCAGCTTAGGGACTAGCGGGTTACTCACAGATACGCAGTATTTT.

The V and J genes are TRBV10-3 and TRBJ2-2; 7 bases agree with TRBD2. The CDR3 is 12 residues long. With 8 bases clipped from V and 3 bases from J, the junction kept 0 bases outside the gene matches. Germline assignment: CDR1 ENHRY and CDR2 SYGVKD. CDR3 bases: TGTGCCATCCGGGAGGACACCGGGGAGCTGTTTTTT. It yields the protein CAIREDTGELFF.

The V and J genes are TRBV28 and TRBJ2-7; TRBD2 matches at 8 bases. V was pared by 5 bases and J by 5 bases, with 11 bases of the junction left unmatched. CDR3 length equals 15 residues. Germline V CDR1 and CDR2: MDHEN, SYDVKM. The CDR3 nucleotides read TGTGCCAGCAGTGACCCGGCTAGCGGGCGGAACGAGCAGTACTTC. Translation: CASSDPASGRNEQYF. Drawing the rest from reference TRBV28 and TRBJ2-7, the complete variable domain is DVKVTQSSRYLVKRTGEKVFLECVQDMDHENMFWYRQDPGLGLRLIYFSYDVKMKEKGDIPEGYSVSREKKERFSLILESASTNQTSMYLCASSDPASGRNEQYFGPGTRLTVT.

This clone was detected once. The chain recombines TRBV4-1 with TRBJ1-6; D unresolved. This CDR3 region has 16 residues. CDR1 is MGHRA, CDR2 YSYEKL, per germline. Trimming removed 0 bases at V and 10 bases at J, with 16 bases between. The CDR3 protein is CASSQEVAQRGSPLHF. The CDR3 nucleotides read TGCGCCAGCAGCCAAGAAGTGGCACAGCGGGGATCACCCCTCCACTTT.

The CDR3 loop reads CASSLVASGTEAFF. For the CDR3, the DNA is TGTGCCAGCAGCTTAGTGGCTTCTGGGACTGAAGCTTTCTTT. The chain combines TRBV7-3 with TRBJ1-1; D is ambiguous. This CDR3 has 14 amino acids. The germline gives CDR1 SGHTA, CDR2 FQGTGA. V was trimmed by 2 bases and J by 5 bases, leaving 12 bases between them.

J is TRBJ1-3 and V is TRBV15, with D tentatively TRBD1 (6 bases). Germline loops: CDR1 LNHNV, CDR2 YYDKDF (reference sequence). The CDR3 loop spans 15 amino acids. The ends were cut back, 4 bases at V and 0 bases at J, with 10 bases in the middle. The CDR3 region has the DNA TGTGCCACCAGCACCGACAGGACCTCTGGAAACACCATATATTTT. It encodes CATSTDRTSGNTIYF.